A selection of T cell receptor beta chains follows, all from one sample in a study of blood T cell repertoires in COVID-19. Libraries were prepared by immunoSEQ multiplex PCR; TCRdb keeps only in-frame clonotypes and omits some of them. The data contain tens of thousands of clones, over 60% of them singletons. Sequencing was carried out using peripheral blood. These receptors were taken from a man in his 60s with active COVID-19. The CDR3 runs from the conserved cysteine through the conserved F or W. The D gene is left open where the match is weak. Only part of the rows carry a size: once, few, many, or a class if the clone is expanded.

clone_size	v_call	j_call	d_call	cdr3_length	cdr3_nt	cdr3_aa
-	TRBV6-5	TRBJ1-2	TRBD1	15	TGTGCCAGCAGTTACTCGACAGGGGCGGTCGATGGCTACACCTTC	CASSYSTGAVDGYTF
-	TRBV5-1	TRBJ2-5	-	15	TGCGCCAGCAGCTCTGGGCGGGGCTACCAAGAGACCCAGTACTTC	CASSSGRGYQETQYF
-	TRBV7-2	TRBJ2-5	TRBD2	14	TGTGCCAGCAGCCTCGGGGGGGGGCGTGAGACCCAGTACTTC	CASSLGGGRETQYF
-	TRBV6-6	TRBJ2-7	-	15	TGTGCCAGCAGACCCCGTGCGGCCAGTTTGAACGAGCAGTACTTC	CASRPRAASLNEQYF
-	TRBV6-6	TRBJ1-2	TRBD1	15	TGTGCCAGCAGCCCAACGGGACAGGCGCCTTATGGCTACACCTTC	CASSPTGQAPYGYTF
-	TRBV3-1/TRBV3-2	TRBJ1-5	-	14	TGTGCCAGCAGCCAAGCAGGGGGCAATCAGCCCCAGCATTTT	CASSQAGGNQPQHF
-	TRBV24-1	TRBJ1-5	-	15	TGTGCCACCAGTGATGGAGGACCCAACAATCAGCCCCAGCATTTT	CATSDGGPNNQPQHF
-	TRBV10-3	TRBJ1-6	TRBD1	14	TGTGCCATCAACAGGACAGGGCGGAATTCACCCCTCCACTTT	CAINRTGRNSPLHF
-	TRBV7-2	TRBJ1-5	TRBD1	14	TGTGCCAGCAGCCCACGACAGGGTGGTCAGCCCCAGCATTTT	CASSPRQGGQPQHF
-	TRBV19	TRBJ1-3	TRBD1	16	TGTGCCAGTACCCCGGGACAGGGCTTCACTGGAAACACCATATATTTT	CASTPGQGFTGNTIYF
-	TRBV5-1	TRBJ1-5	-	15	TGCGCCAGCAGCTTCAGCGGAAGGACCTGGGAGCCCCAGCATTTT	CASSFSGRTWEPQHF
-	TRBV6-7	TRBJ1-4	TRBD1	17	TGTGCCAGCAGAGACAGGGGCACAGACCCAACTAATGAAAAACTGTTTTTT	CASRDRGTDPTNEKLFF
-	TRBV18	TRBJ2-7	TRBD1	15	TGTGCCAGCTCACTTGGTGGGACAGGGGGCTACGAGCAGTACTTC	CASSLGGTGGYEQYF
-	TRBV25-1	TRBJ1-6	TRBD1	14	TGTGCCAGCACCGAACAGGGGAAGAATTCACCCCTCCACTTT	CASTEQGKNSPLHF
-	TRBV4-1	TRBJ2-7	TRBD1	17	TGCGCCAGCAGCCAACCCATCCACGGACAGGGGGCCTACGAGCAGTACTTC	CASSQPIHGQGAYEQYF
-	TRBV28	TRBJ2-3	TRBD1	15	TGTGCCAGCAGCCTCGGACAGGGGATCACAGATACGCAGTATTTT	CASSLGQGITDTQYF
-	TRBV27	TRBJ1-2	-	15	TGTGCCAGCAGTTTAGGGTCAACAGGGTACTATGGCTACACCTTC	CASSLGSTGYYGYTF
-	TRBV4-3	TRBJ2-3	TRBD2	16	TGCGCCAGCAGCCTGAGACTAGCGGGGGCCACAGATACGCAGTATTTT	CASSLRLAGATDTQYF
-	TRBV28	TRBJ1-2	-	12	TGTGCCAGCAGACCCGACAGGCGCGGCTACACCTTC	CASRPDRRGYTF
-	TRBV24-1	TRBJ1-5	-	17	TGTGCCACCAGTGACAGGGGATATGGGGGTAGCAATCAGCCCCAGCATTTT	CATSDRGYGGSNQPQHF
few	TRBV14	TRBJ1-6	-	12	TGTGCCAGCAGCCACGGGAATTCACCCCTCCACTTT	CASSHGNSPLHF
-	TRBV14	TRBJ2-5	-	15	TGTGCCAGCAGCCAAGATGTCCCCCCCAGGGAGACCCAGTACTTC	CASSQDVPPRETQYF
-	TRBV29-1	TRBJ2-7	TRBD2	16	TGCAGCGTCATAGCGGGAGGGCTGACTCACTCCTACGAGCAGTACTTC	CSVIAGGLTHSYEQYF
-	TRBV19	TRBJ2-7	TRBD1	14	TGTGCCAGTAGTGGCCGGGACAGCTCCTACGAGCAGTACTTC	CASSGRDSSYEQYF
-	TRBV12-3/TRBV12-4	TRBJ2-7	-	12	TGTGCCAGCAGGCGGACAGTCTACGAGCAGTACTTC	CASRRTVYEQYF
-	TRBV12-3/TRBV12-4	TRBJ2-7	-	12	TGTGCCAGCAGTCGCAGGGTGGGGGAGCAGTACTTC	CASSRRVGEQYF
-	TRBV25-1	TRBJ1-2	TRBD1	13	TGTGCCAGCAGTGTAACAGGGGGGAGAGGCTACACCTTC	CASSVTGGRGYTF
-	TRBV23-1	TRBJ1-1	-	13	TGCGCCAGCCGAAGGAGTCGAGACACTGAAGCTTTCTTT	CASRRSRDTEAFF
-	TRBV5-5	TRBJ1-2	-	15	TGTGCCAGCAGCCCAGAGGACAGCTTACTCGATGGCTACACCTTC	CASSPEDSLLDGYTF
-	TRBV24-1	TRBJ2-3	TRBD2	16	TGTGCCACCAGTGATTTCCCGACTAGCGGGAGACATACGCAGTATTTT	CATSDFPTSGRHTQYF
few	TRBV18	TRBJ2-7	TRBD1	15	TGTGCCAGCTCACCCTACCGACAGGGTGCCTACGAGCAGTACTTC	CASSPYRQGAYEQYF
-	TRBV19	TRBJ1-5	TRBD1	18	TGTGCCAGTAGTATAGATTCGACCGGGACAGAAGCAGACCAGCCCCAGCATTTT	CASSIDSTGTEADQPQHF
-	TRBV6-1	TRBJ2-3	TRBD2	18	TGTGCCAGCAGTGAAAGAGTAAATAGCGGGACCTTCACAGATACGCAGTATTTT	CASSERVNSGTFTDTQYF
-	TRBV7-2	TRBJ2-7	-	16	TGTGCCAGCAGTTTAGGGGGGAGGGGCTCCCGGTACGAGCAGTACTTC	CASSLGGRGSRYEQYF
-	TRBV19	TRBJ2-7	-	13	TGTGCCAGTAGGAGCCACCAGGGTTACGAGCAGTACTTC	CASRSHQGYEQYF
-	TRBV6-5	TRBJ1-1	-	14	TGTGCCAGCAGTTACTCCCAGATGAACACTGAAGCTTTCTTT	CASSYSQMNTEAFF
-	TRBV11-2	TRBJ1-3	TRBD1	19	TGTGCCAGCAGCTCTCCGGGACAGGGGGCCCCCCTCTCTGGAAACACCATATATTTT	CASSSPGQGAPLSGNTIYF
-	TRBV5-5	TRBJ1-2	-	16	TGTGCCAGCAGCTTGGCTGATCAGGGACTTGGCTATGGCTACACCTTC	CASSLADQGLGYGYTF
-	TRBV3-1/TRBV3-2	TRBJ1-2	-	17	TGTGCCAGCAGCCCGACCCATAGGGGGGGGCCCCTTTATGGCTACACCTTC	CASSPTHRGGPLYGYTF
-	TRBV5-4	TRBJ1-5	-	12	TGTGCCAGCAGCGAGGGGGATCAGCCCCAGCATTTT	CASSEGDQPQHF
-	TRBV3-1/TRBV3-2	TRBJ2-1	TRBD2	16	TGTGCCAGCAGCCAAGTACCGGGGGGGCCTAATGATGAGCAGTTCTTC	CASSQVPGGPNDEQFF
-	TRBV6-2/TRBV6-3	TRBJ1-4	TRBD1	13	TGTGCCAGCAGTAAAGGGACAGGGGGAAAACTGTTTTTT	CASSKGTGGKLFF
-	TRBV6-5	TRBJ1-6	TRBD1	15	TGTGCCAGCAGTTCTGGACAGGTGGGCCATTCACCCCTCCACTTT	CASSSGQVGHSPLHF
-	TRBV11-2	TRBJ2-3	TRBD1	14	TGTGCCAGCAGCCGGGACAGGGCAGCAGATACGCAGTATTTT	CASSRDRAADTQYF
-	TRBV28	TRBJ2-4	TRBD2	13	TGTGCCAGCAGTGGCGGGGGGCCCCTCATTCAGTACTTC	CASSGGGPLIQYF